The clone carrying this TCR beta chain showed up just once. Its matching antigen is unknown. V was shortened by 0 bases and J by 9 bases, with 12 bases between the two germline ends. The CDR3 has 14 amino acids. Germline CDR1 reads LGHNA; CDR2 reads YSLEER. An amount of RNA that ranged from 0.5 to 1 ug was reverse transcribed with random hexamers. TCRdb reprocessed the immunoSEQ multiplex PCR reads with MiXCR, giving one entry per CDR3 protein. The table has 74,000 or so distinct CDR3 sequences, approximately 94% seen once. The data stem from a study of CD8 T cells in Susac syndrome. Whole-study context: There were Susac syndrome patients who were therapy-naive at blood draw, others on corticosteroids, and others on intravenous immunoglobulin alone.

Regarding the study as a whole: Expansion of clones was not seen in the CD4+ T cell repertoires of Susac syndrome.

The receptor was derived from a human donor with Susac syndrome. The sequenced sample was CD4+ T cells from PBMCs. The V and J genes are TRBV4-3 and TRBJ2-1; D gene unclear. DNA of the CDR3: TGCGCCAGCAGCCAAGATCGCAGGACGGGTGAGCAGTTCTTC. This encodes CASSQDRRTGEQFF.